This TCR beta chain was sequenced for a study of T cells in Graves' hyperthyroidism and ophthalmopathy. This clonotype has a count of ten or more. Its cognate antigen is unknown. Study outcomes and limitations: Most thyroid clonotypes with frequency above 0.001 were detected in blood. Ophthalmopathy onset followed model prediction by a median approximately seven months.

With V trimmed by 2 bases and J by 4 bases, 6 bases remained unmatched. The CDR3 totals 15 residues. Germline CDR1 and CDR2: KGHSH and LQKENI. RNA transcripts yielded amplified TCR beta CDR3 regions. In the first-round RT-PCR of the TCR CDR3, the HTBI primer set was used. MiXCR was run by TCRdb on the multiplex PCR reads, yielding one entry per CDR3 protein. This table has about 500,000 distinct CDR3 sequences, roughly 18% appearing once. J is TRBJ2-7 and V is TRBV18; 9 bases are a match to TRBD1. The source of this sequence is a woman between 18 and 30 years old with Graves' ophthalmopathy. Sequencing was performed on blood. CDR3 DNA sequence: TGTGCCAGCTCACCATCCGGGACAGGGAGGTACGAGCAGTACTTC. It codes for CASSPSGTGRYEQYF.